A single sample gave rise to the 11 T cell receptor beta chains below, sequenced in a study of patients and donors after allogeneic stem cell transplantation. Each CDR3 protein gets one entry after TCRdb re-called the RT-PCR reads with MiXCR. The sample lists fewer than 500,000 distinct CDR3 sequences; 16% were seen once. The sample comprised blood, either unsorted or a sorted T cell fraction (not recorded which). These receptors originate from a human donor who was either an allogeneic HSCT recipient or a stem cell or donor lymphocyte infusion donor (not recorded which). It is not recorded whose cells these are; they may come from a transplant donor.

This clonotype has more than one count but fewer than ten. V is TRBV20-1 and J is TRBJ2-3; weak D call: TRBD1 (6 bases). This CDR3 is built from 18 residues. Germline CDR1 and CDR2: DFQATT and SNEGSKA (reference sequence). Trimming pared 3 bases from V and 0 bases from J, leaving 22 bases between. The CDR3 bases are TGCAGTGCTAGTTACCCCCGACAGGTTCCCCGGAGCACAGATACGCAGTATTTT. It encodes CSASYPRQVPRSTDTQYF.

This clonotype was seen a handful of times. The rearrangement uses TRBV27 and TRBJ1-1; weak D call: TRBD1 (5 bases). Trimming left V 6 bases short and J 5 bases short, with 16 bases between. Germline assignment: CDR1 MNHEY and CDR2 SMNVEV (reference sequence). The CDR3 sequence is 14 residues long. This CDR3 reads CASSRRWGRTEAFF. CDR3 sequence (DNA): TGTGCCAGCAGCCGAAGGTGGGGGAGAACTGAAGCTTTCTTT.

The chain joins TRBV20-1 to TRBJ1-4; no clear D gene. This CDR3 spans 11 amino acids. Germline V lookup: CDR1 DFQATT, CDR2 SNEGSKA (reference sequence). V lost 6 bases, J lost 8 bases, and 10 bases lay in between. The CDR3 reads CSAPKREKLFF. The CDR3 DNA sequence: TGCAGTGCCCCCAAGAGGGAAAAACTGTTTTTT.

This clonotype was detected only a few times. The chain uses TRBV29-1 and TRBJ1-1, with D tentatively TRBD1 (5 bases). The germline V gene encodes CDR1 SQVTM and CDR2 ANQGSEA. This CDR3 region has 12 residues. Trimming shortened V by 4 bases and J by 3 bases, and 9 bases separated the two germline ends. CDR3 DNA sequence: TGCAGCGTTGGTGGGGGGGACACTGAAGCTTTCTTT. This codes for CSVGGGDTEAFF. The full variable domain, with the rest looked up from reference TRBV29-1 and TRBJ1-1, is SAVISQKPSRDICQRGTSLTIQCQVDSQVTMMFWYRQQPGQSLTLIATANQGSEATYESGFVIDKFPISRPNLTFSTLTVSNMSPEDSSIYLCSVGGGDTEAFFGQGTRLTVV.

Only a few counts were recorded for this clonotype. V gene TRBV4-2 combines with J gene TRBJ1-2, with no clear D. The CDR3 length is 14 residues. Germline V gene sequence: CDR1 LGHNA, CDR2 YNFKEQ. Trimming took 3 bases from V and 6 from J, leaving 14 bases between them. The DNA of the CDR3 is TGTGCCAGCAGCCAGGACTTAAACCGCGATGGCTACACCTTC. This codes for CASSQDLNRDGYTF.

This clonotype came up a few times. This rearrangement joins TRBV6-1 to TRBJ1-1; D not resolved. Trimming pared 8 bases from V and 1 base from J, leaving 14 bases between. This CDR3 has 14 amino acids. Germline CDR1 and CDR2: MNHNS and SASEGT. The CDR3 loop is CASGSRAPNTEAFF. The CDR3 nucleotides read TGTGCCAGCGGCTCGCGGGCCCCGAACACTGAAGCTTTCTTT.

This clonotype came up a few times. CDR3 residues: CSVGHATEAFF. CDR3 nucleotide sequence: TGCAGCGTTGGGCACGCCACTGAAGCTTTCTTT. The genes are TRBV29-1 and TRBJ1-1; D is unclear. Trimming left V 4 bases short and J 4 bases short, with 7 bases between. The germline gives CDR1 SQVTM, CDR2 ANQGSEA. The CDR3 covers 11 residues.

There are a few counts of this clonotype. The chain is built from TRBV28 and TRBJ2-3, with 9 bases that match TRBD2. CDR1 and CDR2 (germline): MDHEN, SYDVKM. V gave up 5 bases and J gave up 5 bases; unmatched junction bases: 17. The CDR3 consists of 18 residues. Here the CDR3 reads CASSPPSPSGVIGDTQYF. CDR3 nucleotides: TGTGCCAGCAGTCCCCCCTCGCCTAGCGGGGTAATCGGAGATACGCAGTATTTT. The full variable domain, in which reference TRBV28 and TRBJ2-3 provide the parts outside the CDR3, is DVKVTQSSRYLVKRTGEKVFLECVQDMDHENMFWYRQDPGLGLRLIYFSYDVKMKEKGDIPEGYSVSREKKERFSLILESASTNQTSMYLCASSPPSPSGVIGDTQYFGPGTRLTVL.

The rearrangement joins TRBV4-3 to TRBJ2-3, with 7 bases fitting TRBD2. The CDR3 is 18 residues long. Germline CDR1 LGHNA, CDR2 YSLEER. J lost 0 bases, V lost 0 bases, and 9 bases had no gene match. DNA of the CDR3: TGCGCCAGCAGCCAAGAAGGCCCTGGCGGGGGAAGCACAGATACGCAGTATTTT. Translation gives CASSQEGPGGGSTDTQYF.

The rearrangement links TRBV6-1 to TRBJ1-1, with TRBD1 matching over 11 bases. The CDR3 is 15 residues long. Trimming cost V 5 bases and J 6 bases; bases outside gene matches: 8. Per the germline V gene, CDR1 is MNHNS and CDR2 is SASEGT. DNA for the CDR3: TGTGCCAGCAGTCCCGGGACAGGGGGAAGCCCTGAAGCTTTCTTT. Its translation is CASSPGTGGSPEAFF.

The table lists this clonotype with a few counts. This chain joins TRBV11-1 and TRBJ2-3; unclear D gene. In germline, CDR1 is SGHAT, CDR2 FQDESV (reference sequence). The CDR3 sequence is 14 residues long. V lost 2 bases to trimming and J lost 2 bases, with 8 bases between them. The CDR3 spells CASSLLVLTDTQYF. DNA of the CDR3: TGTGCCAGCAGCTTACTAGTACTCACAGATACGCAGTATTTT.